This T cell receptor (beta chain) originates from a study of cytotoxic CD8 clonotypes in ibrutinib-treated CLL. Findings and limits, study-wide: Samples from sustained-remission and progressing patients were taken at different times.

TCRdb's copy holds only in-frame clones and misses some; the assay was immunoSEQ multiplex PCR. The sample yields approximately 70,000 clones, 70% to 90% seen once. This clone has a single count. Its antigen is still unknown. Germline CDR1 LGHNT, CDR2 FRNRAP. The CDR3 runs 15 residues. J was trimmed by 2 bases and V by 1 base; bases with no gene match: 4. This TCR came from a human donor with chronic lymphocytic leukemia. V is TRBV12-5 and J is TRBJ1-1; TRBD1 matches at 7 bases. The input for sequencing was PBMCs, taken at disease progression, from a patient treated with ibrutinib. CDR3 amino acids: CASGLATGINTEAFF. The DNA of the CDR3 is TGTGCTAGTGGTTTGGCGACAGGGATTAACACTGAAGCTTTCTTT.